These 27 T cell receptor beta chains were sequenced from one sample in a study of T-cell memory formation after mild COVID-19 (dated by TCRdb to the early 2020s). The receptor library was made with 5' RACE. TCRdb lists the instrument as Illumina NovaSeq 6000. Clones were called with MiXCR by TCRdb after fastp trimmed the public reads at Q25, and only in-frame beta chains were retained. Rows merge per CDR3 protein into single entries with the most common DNA and genes. Counted in this sample were about 200,000 distinct CDR3 sequences; 9.5% of them appeared once. Together, the top ten hold 3.5% to 4% of the sample. The sequenced sample was PBMCs or a T cell subset sorted from them (not recorded which). The receptors derive from a man aged 18 to 29 who had mild COVID-19 (a few samples of this study predate the infection). The sample titles of this study are shuffled in the database, so cell type and time point are left out; the donor was told from shared clones.

In nucleotides, the CDR3 is TGTGCCAGCAGCCAAGGACGAGGGACCCACAATGAGCAGTTCTTC. The encoded protein is CASSQGRGTHNEQFF. This sequence joins TRBV3-1 and TRBJ2-1; D may be TRBD1 or TRBD2 (5 bases each). Trimming pared 1 base from V and 5 bases from J, leaving 12 bases between. The CDR3 totals 15 residues. The germline V gene encodes CDR1 LGHDT and CDR2 YNNKEL (reference sequence).

This clonotype came up many times. The chain is built from TRBV10-3 and TRBJ1-1; possible D gene TRBD1, 6 bases. CDR1 and CDR2 from the germline V gene are ENHRY and SYGVKD. V was cut by 7 bases and J by 5 bases, with 14 bases left in between. This CDR3 region has 13 residues. The CDR3 region has the DNA TGTGCCATCAACCATGGTAGGGGGACTGAAGCTTTCTTT. Protein sequence: CAINHGRGTEAFF.

The chain combines TRBV9 with TRBJ2-5; TRBD2 is a possible D gene (5 bases). The CDR3 has 15 residues. Germline CDR1 and CDR2: SGDLS and YYNGEE. The V gene lost 0 bases and the J gene lost 4 bases, with 13 bases spanning the gap. Here the CDR3 DNA reads TGTGCCAGCAGCGTAGGTGCTTCTAGCCGAGAGACCCAGTACTTC. It codes for CASSVGASSRETQYF. Full variable domain (remainder filled in from reference TRBV9 and TRBJ2-5): DSGVTQTPKHLITATGQRVTLRCSPRSGDLSVYWYQQSLDQGLQFLIQYYNGEERAKGNILERFSAQQFPDLHSELNLSSLELGDSALYFCASSVGASSRETQYFGPGTRLLVL.

The V and J genes are TRBV7-3 and TRBJ1-2, with 9 bases fitting TRBD1. Trimming at V came to 4 bases and at J to 8 bases, leaving 11 bases not matched to a gene. In germline, CDR1 is SGHTA, CDR2 FQGTGA. The CDR3 runs to 15 residues. The CDR3 region has the DNA TGTGCCAGCAGCTCTCAAGCCGGGACAGGGCGCGGCTACACCTTC. Translated: CASSSQAGTGRGYTF.

There are many counts of this clonotype. The chain employs TRBV12-3 or TRBV12-4 and TRBJ2-6; D is uncertain. The CDR3 loop spans 14 amino acids. The V end lost 9 bases, the J end lost 0 bases, and 9 bases lay between the germline ends. CDR3 amino acids: CASRRVSGANVLTF. The CDR3, as DNA: TGTGCCAGTAGACGGGTCTCTGGGGCCAACGTCCTGACTTTC.

This clonotype was observed a few times. The genes are TRBV6-5 and TRBJ1-3; a weak D match, TRBD1 (5 bases). V gave up 10 bases and J gave up 4 bases, with 17 bases separating them. CDR1 and CDR2 (germline): MNHEY, SVGAGI. The CDR3 is 14 residues long. CDR3: CATRQSREGNTIYF. DNA for the CDR3: TGTGCCACCCGACAGAGCCGGGAGGGAAACACCATATATTTT.

This clonotype was detected a few times. V usage is TRBV12-3 or TRBV12-4 and J usage is TRBJ2-7, with a possible D match to TRBD2 (7 bases). The CDR3 spans 14 residues. The V end lost 3 bases, the J end lost 2 bases, and 11 bases lay between the germline ends. The CDR3 DNA is TGTGCCAGCAGTTTCAGGGGAGGGGCCTACGAGCAGTACTTC. It yields the protein CASSFRGGAYEQYF.

The V gene is TRBV6-5, the J gene TRBJ1-2, with D maybe TRBD1 (6 bases). The CDR3 contains 15 residues. Trimming removed 8 bases at V and 1 base at J, with 17 bases between. Germline V gives CDR1 MNHEY, CDR2 SVGAGI. CDR3 DNA sequence: TGTGCCAGCCTACTCATGACAGGCTTTAACTATGGCTACACCTTC. This translates into CASLLMTGFNYGYTF.

This chain joins TRBV5-4 and TRBJ2-3, with D possibly called TRBD1 or TRBD2 (5 bases each). The CDR3 totals 17 residues. Germline V gene data show CDR1 as SGHNT and CDR2 as YYREEE (reference sequence). Deletions cut 4 bases from V and 4 bases from J, with 22 bases between. The CDR3 spells CASSLRLQRQLSDTQYF. For the CDR3, the DNA is TGTGCCAGCAGCCTAAGACTACAGAGACAGTTATCAGATACGCAGTATTTT.

This clonotype turned up a few times. This chain links TRBV2 with TRBJ1-5, with D unclear. The germline V and J ends were trimmed by 8 bases and 4 bases, with 12 bases remaining between them. Per the germline V gene, CDR1 is SNHLY and CDR2 is FYNNEI. CDR3 length: 13 residues. CDR3 residues: CASRGWGNQPQHF. The DNA for the CDR3 is TGTGCCAGCCGAGGTTGGGGAAATCAGCCCCAGCATTTT.

In this sample, this clonotype turned up a few times. V is TRBV29-1 and J is TRBJ1-2; D call uncertain. CDR3 size: 10 residues. Germline assignment: CDR1 SQVTM and CDR2 ANQGSEA. Trimming pared 6 bases from V and 7 bases from J, leaving 9 bases between. Here the CDR3 DNA reads TGCAGCGTAGGTAGGGCTGGCTACACCTTC. Translation: CSVGRAGYTF.

V usage is TRBV20-1 and J usage is TRBJ2-5; 8 bases align to TRBD2. Germline V gene lookup returns CDR1 DFQATT and CDR2 SNEGSKA (reference sequence). Germline trimming cut 1 base from V and 1 base from J; bases unmatched to any gene: 5. CDR3 length: 15 amino acids. The CDR3 DNA sequence: TGCAGTGCTAGAGCCTTCCTAGCGGGCCAAGAGACCCAGTACTTC. Protein product: CSARAFLAGQETQYF.

The gene calls are TRBV18 and TRBJ1-3; no reliable D call. The V end lost 1 base, the J end lost 2 bases, and 9 bases lay between the germline ends. Germline V gene data show CDR1 as KGHSH and CDR2 as LQKENI. The CDR3 is 15 residues long. The CDR3 DNA reads as TGTGCCAGCTCACCACAGGCCCCACCTGGAAACACCATATATTTT. It codes for CASSPQAPPGNTIYF.

This clonotype was seen a few times. The chain joins TRBV4-1 to TRBJ2-1; D not resolved. This CDR3 has 15 residues. V was clipped by 1 base and J by 2 bases, with 9 bases between them. CDR1 is MGHRA and CDR2 is YSYEKL in the germline V gene. In DNA form, the CDR3 reads TGCGCCAGCAGCCAAGGAGCCGCCCCCTACAATGAGCAGTTCTTC. Translating gives CASSQGAAPYNEQFF.

V gene TRBV15 combines with J gene TRBJ2-7; a possible D gene is TRBD1 (5 bases). V was trimmed by 0 bases and J by 4 bases, leaving 19 bases between them. Germline CDR1 and CDR2: LNHNV and YYDKDF (reference sequence). The CDR3 runs 17 residues. The CDR3 is CATSRDFRRTTLYEQYF. DNA for the CDR3: TGTGCCACCAGCAGAGATTTTAGACGGACAACTCTTTACGAGCAGTACTTC.

About this clonotype itself: The junction shows a germline mismatch at one end, possibly a read error. The chain recombines TRBV7-9 with TRBJ2-1, with 8 bases lining up with TRBD1. Germline V gene sequence: CDR1 SEHNR, CDR2 FQNEAQ (reference sequence). CDR3 size: 14 residues. CDR3 in DNA: TGTGTCAGCAGCTCGGACAGGGAGAGCAATGAGCAGTTCTTC. As protein: CVSSSDRESNEQFF.

This clonotype was observed many times. The rearrangement links TRBV7-9 to TRBJ2-7, with D perhaps matching TRBD2 (5 bases). The germline V gene has CDR1 SEHNR and CDR2 FQNEAQ (reference sequence). The V end lost 0 bases, the J end lost 7 bases, and 7 bases lay between the germline ends. This CDR3 contains 12 residues. CDR3 nucleotides: TGTGCCAGCAGCTTAGCTGGCGGGGAGCAGTACGTC. This encodes CASSLAGGEQYV.

CDR3 nucleotides: TGTGCCAGCAGCGCGACCAGAGGGACCCTTAACTATGGCTACACCTTC. As protein: CASSATRGTLNYGYTF. The chain joins TRBV9 to TRBJ1-2, with D possibly being TRBD1 (5 bases). CDR1 and CDR2 from the germline V gene are SGDLS and YYNGEE. The CDR3 contains 16 residues. The ends were cut back, 3 bases at V and 1 base at J, with 16 bases in the middle.

The chain recombines TRBV6-1 with TRBJ2-1; 8 bases match TRBD1. Germline CDR1 is MNHNS and CDR2 is SASEGT. The CDR3 consists of 15 residues. Unmatched junction bases numbered 8, after V lost 6 bases and J lost 4 bases. The CDR3 DNA reads as TGTGCCAGCAGGAGGGTGGGGACAGGATACAATGAGCAGTTCTTC. Its translation: CASRRVGTGYNEQFF.

The rearrangement uses TRBV5-1 and TRBJ2-3; no clear D. Trimming shortened V by 4 bases and J by 9 bases, and 15 bases separated the two germline ends. This CDR3 spans 13 amino acids. Germline lookup yields CDR1 SGHRS and CDR2 YFSETQ. In nucleotides, the CDR3 is TGCGCCAGCAGCGGTGCTAGGGCCCCGACGCAGTATTTT. Translation: CASSGARAPTQYF.

The chain has TRBV7-2 and TRBJ1-5, with D perhaps matching TRBD1 (5 bases). This CDR3 spans 16 amino acids. Germline loops: CDR1 SGHTA, CDR2 FQGNSA. Deletions cut 4 bases from V and 9 bases from J, with 22 bases between. The CDR3 DNA sequence: TGTGCCAGCAGCTCCCTTGCTGCGGGGGGAACTGGGCCCCAGCATTTT. Its translation: CASSSLAAGGTGPQHF.

The rearrangement joins TRBV12-3 or TRBV12-4 to TRBJ1-6, with 8 bases aligning to TRBD1. V lost 5 bases, J lost 0 bases, and 3 bases stayed unmatched. The CDR3 is 16 residues long. Here the CDR3 DNA reads TGTGCCAGCAGTAGACAGGGGCACTCCTATAATTCACCCCTCCACTTT. This encodes CASSRQGHSYNSPLHF.

This clonotype appeared a few times. The V and J genes are TRBV12-3 or TRBV12-4 and TRBJ2-1, with no clear D. This CDR3 region has 13 residues. Trimming stripped 7 bases from V and 6 bases from J, with 13 bases between. The CDR3 reads CASTLGARNEQFF. CDR3 bases: TGTGCCAGCACCCTGGGCGCCCGCAATGAGCAGTTCTTC.

This clonotype was detected only a few times. The rearrangement joins TRBV5-1 to TRBJ1-5, with D maybe TRBD1 (5 bases). The V end lost 4 bases, the J end lost 0 bases, and 11 bases lay between the germline ends. The CDR3 runs to 15 residues. Germline V gene sequence: CDR1 SGHRS, CDR2 YFSETQ. The CDR3 spells CASSPGLISNQPQHF. In DNA form, the CDR3 reads TGCGCCAGCAGCCCGGGACTGATTAGCAATCAGCCCCAGCATTTT.

The V and J genes are TRBV19 and TRBJ2-3, with 9 positions matching TRBD2. V lost 6 bases, J lost 0 bases, and 10 bases stayed unmatched. CDR1 LNHDA and CDR2 SQIVND come from the germline V gene (reference sequence). CDR3 length: 17 residues. The CDR3 DNA follows: TGTGCCAGTAGGGCTAGCGGGGCAACGACTAGCACAGATACGCAGTATTTT. Translating it yields CASRASGATTSTDTQYF.

This clonotype was detected many times. V usage is TRBV4-1 and J usage is TRBJ1-2; D gene ambiguous. This CDR3 region has 14 residues. The germline V and J ends were trimmed by 0 bases and 4 bases, with 9 bases remaining between them. Germline V gives CDR1 MGHRA, CDR2 YSYEKL. The DNA of the CDR3 is TGCGCCAGCAGCCAAGATCCCGGTAGCTATGGCTACACCTTC. Its protein is CASSQDPGSYGYTF.

The chain combines TRBV7-9 with TRBJ2-7; TRBD2 aligns across 14 bases. The CDR3 has 16 residues. Germline CDR1 is SEHNR and CDR2 is FQNEAQ (reference sequence). Losses at the gene ends were 0 bases for V and 6 bases for J; bases not matched to a gene: 4. The DNA for the CDR3 is TGTGCCAGCAGCTTAGCCGGGACTAGCGGGAGTAGCGAGCAGTACTTC. This codes for CASSLAGTSGSSEQYF. Drawing the rest from reference TRBV7-9 and TRBJ2-7, the complete variable domain is DTGVSQNPRHKITKRGQNVTFRCDPISEHNRLYWYRQTLGQGPEFLTYFQNEAQLEKSRLLSDRFSAERPKGSFSTLEIQRTEQGDSAMYLCASSLAGTSGSSEQYFGPGTRLTVT.